The present TCR beta chain was sequenced within a study of identical twins. Donors were all healthy Caucasians. Study results and caveats: Modelling underestimated the level of out-of-frame TCR alpha sharing observed in monozygotic twins.

This clonotype showed up many times. Its antigen remains unidentified. MiXCR, run by TCRdb on the 5' RACE reads, gives a single entry per CDR3 protein. The data hold roughly 290,000 distinct CDR3 sequences, with nearly 9.5% observed a single time. CDR1 and CDR2 from the germline V gene are SQVTM and ANQGSEA. V was clipped by 0 bases and J by 1 base, with 10 bases between them. CDR3 length: 14 amino acids. In addition, the sample was reused for a study of yellow fever vaccine responses in identical twins.

The source material was CD8+ T cells sorted from blood. The chain combines TRBV29-1 with TRBJ2-7; tentative D call: TRBD2 (5 bases). The receptor comes from a woman between 18 and 29 years old in good health. The CDR3: CSVEDHSDSYEQYF. In nucleotides, the CDR3 is TGCAGCGTTGAAGATCATAGCGATTCCTACGAGCAGTACTTC.